Sequencing of this TCR beta chain was carried out in a study of T-cell memory formation after mild COVID-19. There are 16 residues in the CDR3. Germline loops: CDR1 SGHTA, CDR2 FQGNSA. V dropped 5 bases and J dropped 5; count of bases not matched to a gene: 14. TCRdb independently ran MiXCR on the 5' RACE reads; one entry per CDR3 protein. The table records about 130,000 distinct CDR3 sequences, approximately 6.2% of them present only once. The specimen was PBMCs or a T cell subset sorted from them (not recorded which). This clonotype was obtained from an adult woman who had mild COVID-19 (a few samples of this study predate the infection). Cell type and time point are not known. V is TRBV7-2 and J is TRBJ2-7, with 8 bases matching TRBD1. The CDR3 sequence is CASSTRTGQGLHEQYF. The CDR3 nucleotides read TGTGCCAGCAGCACCCGGACTGGACAGGGTTTACACGAGCAGTACTTC.